The clone carrying this T cell receptor beta chain was found once. TCRdb keeps only in-frame clones here, not all; method: immunoSEQ multiplex PCR. Of 8,000 to 8,500 clones listed, roughly 88% are singletons. The data derive from a study of blood T cell repertoires in COVID-19. Germline CDR1 SGHVS, CDR2 FQNEAQ. The CDR3 is made up of 15 amino acids. Trimming removed 5 bases from V and 10 bases from J; junction bases left unmatched: 13. This receptor was taken from a human donor in a cohort sampled during active COVID-19. V and J are TRBV7-8 and TRBJ1-4; TRBD1 matches at 7 bases. Sequenced material: peripheral blood. CDR3 sequence reads: CASSPQTGLDRKLFF. The CDR3 DNA reads TGTGCCAGCAGCCCTCAGACAGGGTTGGACCGAAAACTGTTTTTT.